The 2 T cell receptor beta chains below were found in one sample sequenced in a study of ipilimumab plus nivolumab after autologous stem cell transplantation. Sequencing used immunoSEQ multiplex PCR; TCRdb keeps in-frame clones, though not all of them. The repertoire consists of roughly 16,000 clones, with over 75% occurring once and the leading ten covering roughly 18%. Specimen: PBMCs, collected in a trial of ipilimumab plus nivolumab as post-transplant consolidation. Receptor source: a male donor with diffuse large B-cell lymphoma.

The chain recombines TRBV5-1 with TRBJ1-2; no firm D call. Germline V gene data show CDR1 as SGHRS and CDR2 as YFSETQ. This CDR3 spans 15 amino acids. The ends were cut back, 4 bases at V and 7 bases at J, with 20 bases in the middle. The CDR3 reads CASSPRTDVGFGYTF. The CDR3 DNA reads TGCGCCAGCAGCCCCCGGACGGACGTGGGTTTTGGCTACACCTTC.

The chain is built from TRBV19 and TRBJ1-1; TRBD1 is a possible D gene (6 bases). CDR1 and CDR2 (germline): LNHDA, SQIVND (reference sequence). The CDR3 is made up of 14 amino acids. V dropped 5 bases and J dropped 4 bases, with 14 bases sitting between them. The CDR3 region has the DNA TGTGCCAGTAGTTTCAGGGGTCGAGCCACTGAAGCTTTCTTT. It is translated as CASSFRGRATEAFF.